This T cell receptor (beta chain) was captured by sequencing in a study of blood T cell repertoires in COVID-19. Study information: Some COVID-19 samples were acute and others convalescent; all came from the United States, Italy and Spain. In each case, the material was cDNA or gDNA derived from T cells, B-cell-depleted T cells, or PBMCs.

The ends were cut back, 5 bases at V and 0 bases at J, with 13 bases in the middle. The germline V gene has CDR1 SGHAT and CDR2 FQNNGV. The CDR3 has 15 amino acids. As originally analysed: Reference gene primers were amplified, and this amplification served to estimate nucleated cell counts. TCRdb's copy holds only in-frame clones and misses some; the assay was immunoSEQ multiplex PCR. V, J and clone size were drawn from that table, and D and trimming were deduced from the DNA. The data show roughly 26,000 clones, roughly 83% seen once. The source is a human donor in a cohort sampled during active COVID-19. What was sequenced was peripheral blood. The chain employs TRBV11-2 and TRBJ1-1; maybe TRBD1 (6 bases). In DNA, the CDR3 is TGTGCCAGCAGCACCCCGACAGGAGTGAACACTGAAGCTTTCTTT. Residues: CASSTPTGVNTEAFF.